This is a list of T cell receptor beta chains from one sample in a study of human T cells and chemical hapten exposure. TCRdb recomputed calls from the RACE reads with MiXCR, one row per CDR3 protein. Of roughly 64,000 distinct CDR3 sequences listed, around 10% are singletons. Sequencing used whole blood, obtained in connection with sensitization to the hapten diphenylcyclopropenone (DPC). These receptors all come from a woman under 40 with alopecia areata. Some clones in this sample may be carry-over from other donors' samples. CDR3s include the opening cysteine and the closing phenylalanine or tryptophan. D genes are given only for firm matches. Not all rows give a size; the values are once, few, many and, for expanded clones, a class.

clone size	V gene	J gene	D gene	CDR3 protein	CDR3 DNA
few	TRBV29-1	TRBJ2-6	NA	CSASVGRANVLTF	TGCAGCGCCTCCGTGGGCCGGGCCAACGTCCTGACTTTC
few	TRBV9	TRBJ1-2	NA	CASSEPPVTEVHSYGYTF	TGTGCCAGCAGCGAGCCCCCCGTGACAGAGGTTCATAGCTATGGCTACACCTTC
many	TRBV11-3	TRBJ2-2	NA	CASSLTRNTGELFF	TGTGCCAGCAGCTTAACGAGGAACACCGGGGAGCTGTTTTTT
many	TRBV18	TRBJ1-5	NA	CASSPSDSSNQPQHF	TGTGCCAGCTCACCATCCGACAGTTCCAATCAGCCCCAGCATTTT
few	TRBV3-1	TRBJ2-5	NA	CASSRNFETQYF	TGTGCCAGCAGCCGCAATTTTGAGACCCAGTACTTC
many	TRBV18	TRBJ1-6	NA	CASSPRDRSPLHF	TGTGCCAGCTCACCACGGGACCGATCGCCCCTCCACTTT
many	TRBV5-4	TRBJ2-5	TRBD1	CASSLGQGQETQYF	TGTGCCAGCAGCCTGGGACAGGGCCAAGAGACCCAGTACTTC
few	TRBV4-3	TRBJ1-4	NA	CASSPSDINEKLFF	TGCGCCAGCAGCCCGTCAGACATTAATGAAAAACTGTTTTTT
NA	TRBV4-3	TRBJ1-1	NA	CASSQDSRTPVAFF	TGCGCCAGCAGCCAAGATTCGCGTACTCCGGTGGCTTTCTTT
NA	TRBV5-1	TRBJ2-5	TRBD1	CASSLARTGIETQYF	TGCGCCAGCAGCTTGGCCAGGACAGGGATCGAGACCCAGTACTTC
few	TRBV7-6	TRBJ2-1	NA	CASSLGNGLSHNEQFF	TGTGCCAGCAGCTTAGGCAACGGACTCTCGCACAATGAGCAGTTCTTC
many	TRBV18	TRBJ2-5	NA	CASSPGSGIKTQYF	TGTGCCAGCTCACCAGGTTCAGGGATAAAGACCCAGTACTTC
many	TRBV29-1	TRBJ2-5	TRBD1	CSVDPGQQQETQYF	TGCAGCGTTGACCCGGGACAGCAACAAGAGACCCAGTACTTC
many	TRBV29-1	TRBJ1-2	NA	CSVVAGDVAYGYTF	TGCAGCGTTGTAGCGGGGGACGTTGCCTATGGCTACACCTTC
few	TRBV5-1	TRBJ1-1	TRBD1	CASSKGDRVVTEAFF	TGCGCCAGCAGCAAGGGCGACAGGGTCGTCACTGAAGCTTTCTTT
NA	TRBV20-1	TRBJ1-2	NA	CRFTPALFNYGYTF	TGCAGGTTTACTCCGGCTCTCTTTAACTATGGCTACACCTTC
NA	TRBV7-2	TRBJ1-2	NA	CASSPAGEGYGYTF	TGTGCCAGCAGCCCGGCGGGGGAGGGGTATGGCTACACCTTC
many	TRBV5-1	TRBJ2-3	NA	CASSLEPGTSTDTQYF	TGCGCCAGCAGCTTGGAACCGGGGACTAGCACAGATACGCAGTATTTT
NA	TRBV29-1	TRBJ2-1	TRBD2	CSVERFSGMENEQFF	TGCAGCGTCGAGAGATTTAGCGGGATGGAGAATGAGCAGTTCTTC
many	TRBV6-2/TRBV6-3	TRBJ2-6	NA	CASSLIGANVLTF	TGTGCCAGCAGTCTCATCGGGGCCAACGTCCTGACTTTC
NA	TRBV28	TRBJ1-2	NA	CASSLGGVYYGYTF	TGTGCCAGCAGTTTAGGGGGGGTGTACTATGGCTACACCTTC
many	TRBV2	TRBJ1-5	TRBD1	CASTEGAGGFQPQHF	TGTGCCAGCACCGAAGGGGCAGGGGGATTTCAGCCCCAGCATTTT
NA	TRBV29-1	TRBJ2-1	NA	CSVFGLGEQFF	TGCAGCGTCTTCGGCCTAGGTGAGCAGTTCTTC
NA	TRBV12-3/TRBV12-4	TRBJ1-6	NA	CASSLGGYNSPLHF	TGTGCCAGCAGTTTGGGTGGTTATAATTCACCCCTCCACTTT
NA	TRBV3-1	TRBJ1-1	NA	CASSQRTTGVAEAFF	TGTGCCAGCAGCCAACGAACTACGGGTGTGGCTGAAGCTTTCTTT
NA	TRBV5-1	TRBJ2-6	NA	CASSPVRPGANVLTF	TGCGCCAGCAGCCCCGTCCGGCCCGGGGCCAACGTCCTGACTTTC
few	TRBV18	TRBJ1-2	NA	CASSTDGSRSYGYTF	TGTGCCAGCTCAACGGACGGATCCCGAAGCTATGGCTACACCTTC
many	TRBV6-2/TRBV6-3	TRBJ2-1	NA	CASTSGVSSEQFF	TGTGCCAGCACATCCGGGGTATCAAGTGAGCAGTTCTTC
many	TRBV18	TRBJ2-7	TRBD2	CASSPAPGQRDSYEQYF	TGTGCCAGCTCACCAGCCCCGGGTCAGCGGGATTCCTACGAGCAGTACTTC
NA	TRBV5-4	TRBJ2-5	TRBD2	CASSLKRGSYQETQYF	TGTGCCAGCAGCTTGAAGCGGGGTTCGTACCAAGAGACCCAGTACTTC
few	TRBV7-2	TRBJ1-4	NA	CASSRGIGEKLFF	TGTGCCAGCAGCCGGGGGATTGGGGAAAAACTGTTTTTT
many	TRBV11-3	TRBJ1-1	NA	CASSYRESTEAFF	TGTGCCAGCAGCTACAGGGAGAGCACTGAAGCTTTCTTT
NA	TRBV5-1	TRBJ2-3	NA	CASSPDRISTDTQYF	TGCGCCAGCAGCCCCGACAGGATAAGCACAGATACGCAGTATTTT
many	TRBV6-1	TRBJ1-1	NA	CASSEGRTLNTEAFF	TGTGCCAGCAGTGAAGGTAGAACCTTGAACACTGAAGCTTTCTTT
few	TRBV28	TRBJ2-3	NA	CASSPYLGPPAGYF	TGTGCCAGCAGCCCCTATCTAGGTCCCCCCGCGGGTTATTTT
few	TRBV12-2	TRBJ2-2	NA	CASRPYRAGEGRVTGELFF	TGTGCAAGTCGCCCCTATCGGGCAGGGGAAGGGAGAGTCACCGGGGAGCTGTTTTTT
few	TRBV7-2	TRBJ2-6	NA	CASSGSSSGANVLIF	TGTGCCAGCAGCGGATCTTCATCTGGGGCCAACGTCCTGATTTTC
few	TRBV7-9	TRBJ1-1	NA	CASSPSSSTAEAFF	TGTGCCAGCAGCCCCTCCTCATCGACAGCTGAAGCTTTCTTT